These 28 T cell receptor beta chains share one sample of origin, sequenced in a study of cytomegalovirus exposure and HLA in healthy donors (dated by TCRdb to 2016 to 2017). Libraries were prepared through the immunoSEQ multiplex PCR assay. The multiplex PCR relied on a mix of 60 forward primers for TCR Vbeta segments and 13 reverse primers for TCR Jbeta segments. What TCRdb holds here is the immuneACCESS table cut down to in-frame rearrangements. Part of the clones is not present; checked against another copy, under half of the missing clones reflect an unresolved V gene, and the others are unexplained. The sample has more than 45,000 clones on record, 70% of them singletons. The top ten constitute 15% to 20% of the sample. Source material: PBMCs. The receptor source for this set is an older woman in good health and CMV-seropositive.

In its sample, this clone was seen once. V usage is TRBV5-1 and J usage is TRBJ1-1, with D perhaps TRBD1 (5 bases). V lost 4 bases, J lost 0 bases, and 13 bases lay in between. The length of the CDR3 is 15 residues. In germline, CDR1 is SGHRS, CDR2 YFSETQ. The CDR3 DNA reads as TGCGCCAGCAGCGTAGACAGATACATGAACACTGAAGCTTTCTTT. Amino acid sequence: CASSVDRYMNTEAFF.

The chain uses TRBV19 and TRBJ1-2; maybe TRBD1 (5 bases). The CDR3 runs to 12 residues. V lost 5 bases and J 8 bases, leaving 12 bases between the germline ends. Germline V lookup: CDR1 LNHDA, CDR2 SQIVND (reference sequence). CDR3 sequence (DNA): TGTGCCAGTAGTGAGAATTCAGGGGGCTACACCTTC. Residues: CASSENSGGYTF. Using reference TRBV19 and TRBJ1-2 for the parts outside the CDR3, the full variable domain is DGGITQSPKYLFRKEGQNVTLSCEQNLNHDAMYWYRQDPGQGLRLIYYSQIVNDFQKGDIAEGYSVSREKKESFPLTVTSAQKNPTAFYLCASSENSGGYTFGSGTRLTVV.

This clone has a single count. The rearrangement uses TRBV6-6 and TRBJ1-1, with a tentative D call TRBD1 (5 bases). Germline V gene sequence: CDR1 MNHNY, CDR2 SVGAGI (reference sequence). The CDR3 totals 13 residues. V was pared by 0 bases and J by 5 bases, with 7 bases between. As DNA, the CDR3 is TGTGCCAGCAGTTACTCAGGGGTAACTGAAGCTTTCTTT. Translation gives CASSYSGVTEAFF.

The rearrangement uses TRBV2 and TRBJ1-1; D call uncertain. Germline V CDR1 and CDR2: SNHLY, FYNNEI. The V end lost 7 bases, the J end lost 3 bases, and 15 bases lay between the germline ends. This CDR3 has 14 amino acids. CDR3 DNA sequence: TGTGCCAGCACCCGGGCTGGGGAGGACACTGAAGCTTTCTTT. Protein sequence: CASTRAGEDTEAFF.

V usage is TRBV28 and J usage is TRBJ1-6; D unclear. The V gene lost 3 bases and the J gene lost 9 bases, with 6 bases spanning the gap. Germline loops: CDR1 MDHEN, CDR2 SYDVKM. This CDR3 comprises 12 residues. CDR3 protein: CASSLETSPLHF. DNA of the CDR3: TGTGCCAGCAGTTTGGAGACTTCACCCCTCCACTTT.

This clone was found once. This chain uses TRBV5-1 with TRBJ2-1, with 9 bases aligning to TRBD2. CDR3 length equals 16 residues. V shed 0 bases, J shed 6 bases, and the junction held 7 bases outside the gene matches. Germline-derived CDR1 and CDR2 are SGHRS and YFSETQ. The CDR3 protein is CASSLGPSGVGNEQFF. The CDR3 DNA sequence: TGCGCCAGCAGCTTGGGTCCTAGCGGGGTTGGCAATGAGCAGTTCTTC. Looking up the rest from reference TRBV5-1 and TRBJ2-1 gives the full variable domain: KAGVTQTPRYLIKTRGQQVTLSCSPISGHRSVSWYQQTPGQGLQFLFEYFSETQRNKGNFPGRFSGRQFSNSRSEMNVSTLELGDSALYLCASSLGPSGVGNEQFFGPGTRLTVL.

The V gene is TRBV2, the J gene TRBJ2-7; possible D gene TRBD1, 6 bases. The germline CDR1 and CDR2 sequences are SNHLY and FYNNEI. This CDR3 contains 9 residues. V was shortened by 8 bases and J by 11 bases, with 10 bases between the two germline ends. The CDR3 DNA sequence: TGTGCCAGCGGGGACACAGAGTACTTC. Its translation is CASGDTEYF.

The rearrangement links TRBV19 to TRBJ1-4, with D possibly being TRBD1 (6 bases). This CDR3 is built from 16 residues. Trimming stripped 5 bases from V and 2 bases from J, with 15 bases between. Germline V gives CDR1 LNHDA, CDR2 SQIVND (reference sequence). CDR3 in DNA: TGTGCCAGTAGTGCCAACAGGGTTATGACTAATGAAAAACTGTTTTTT. Residues: CASSANRVMTNEKLFF.

The CDR3 DNA reads as TGTGCCAGCAGCGTGTCCGGGACAGGGTACAATGAGCAGTTCTTC. As protein: CASSVSGTGYNEQFF. The chain couples TRBV9 to TRBJ2-1, with 9 bases fitting TRBD1. J gave up 4 bases and V 2 bases, and 4 bases lay outside the gene matches. CDR1 and CDR2 (germline): SGDLS, YYNGEE. This CDR3 has 15 residues.

This sequence joins TRBV2 and TRBJ1-2; TRBD1 agrees at 8 bases. Per germline, CDR1 SNHLY and CDR2 FYNNEI. V gave up 2 bases and J gave up 4 bases; unmatched junction bases: 6. The CDR3 length is 15 residues. The CDR3 DNA reads as TGTGCCAGCAGTGAAAGGGGACAGGATCCCTATGGCTACACCTTC. This sequence encodes CASSERGQDPYGYTF.

This clone was seen a few times. The CDR3 DNA is TGTGCCCCAGGGGCCCTAATGAACACTGAAGCTTTCTTT. Translation gives CAPGALMNTEAFF. The chain has TRBV27 and TRBJ1-1; possibly TRBD1 for D (6 bases). Germline V gene data show CDR1 as MNHEY and CDR2 as SMNVEV (reference sequence). V was shortened by 11 bases and J by 0 bases, with 13 bases between the two germline ends. This CDR3 comprises 13 residues.

The rearrangement joins TRBV6-1 to TRBJ1-5, with D maybe TRBD1 (5 bases). Trimming removed 11 bases from V and 0 bases from J, with 14 bases in between. This CDR3 has 14 residues. The V gene's germline CDR1 is MNHNS and CDR2 SASEGT. The CDR3 is CAPSGGDSNQPQHF. Written as DNA, the CDR3 is TGTGCCCCATCGGGGGGTGATAGCAATCAGCCCCAGCATTTT.

The chain couples TRBV25-1 to TRBJ2-5; 9 bases match TRBD1. The CDR3 covers 17 residues. J gave up 0 bases and V 5 bases, and 10 bases lay outside the gene matches. Germline values: CDR1 MGHDK, CDR2 SYGVNS. CDR3 sequence (DNA): TGTGCCAGCAGTTCTGAGGACAGGGGAGAAGACCAAGAGACCCAGTACTTC. It is translated as CASSSEDRGEDQETQYF.

The chain links TRBV11-2 to TRBJ1-4; tentative D call: TRBD1 (5 bases). Trimming stripped 4 bases from V and 8 bases from J, with 17 bases between. This CDR3 region has 15 residues. The germline gives CDR1 SGHAT, CDR2 FQNNGV. CDR3: CASSSQGGTGEKLFF. The CDR3 DNA reads as TGTGCCAGCAGCTCCCAGGGAGGGACTGGGGAAAAACTGTTTTTT.

This chain joins TRBV18 and TRBJ2-7; the match to TRBD1 covers 11 bases. V gave up 3 bases and J gave up 6 bases; unmatched junction bases: 10. CDR1 is KGHSH and CDR2 is LQKENI in the germline V gene. The CDR3 has 16 residues. CDR3 amino acids: CASSPEGTGGTSEQYF. The CDR3 DNA reads as TGTGCCAGCTCACCCGAGGGGACAGGGGGGACTAGCGAGCAGTACTTC.

The V and J genes are TRBV5-1 and TRBJ2-3; D is unresolved. Trimming shortened V by 3 bases and J by 6 bases, and 5 bases separated the two germline ends. CDR1 and CDR2 (germline): SGHRS, YFSETQ. This CDR3 is built from 11 residues. CDR3 sequence reads: CASSSLDTQYF. The CDR3 DNA reads as TGCGCCAGCAGCTCCTTGGATACGCAGTATTTT. Combining the CDR3 with reference TRBV5-1 and TRBJ2-3 gives the whole variable domain KAGVTQTPRYLIKTRGQQVTLSCSPISGHRSVSWYQQTPGQGLQFLFEYFSETQRNKGNFPGRFSGRQFSNSRSEMNVSTLELGDSALYLCASSSLDTQYFGPGTRLTVL.

The chain employs TRBV9 and TRBJ1-1; D remains unclear. Germline loops: CDR1 SGDLS, CDR2 YYNGEE. The V end was cut by 0 bases, the J end by 9 bases, with 9 bases between. CDR3 length: 12 amino acids. This CDR3 is CASSVGGEKAFF. Written as DNA, the CDR3 is TGTGCCAGCAGCGTAGGCGGGGAGAAAGCTTTCTTT. Full variable domain (missing parts from reference TRBV9 and TRBJ1-1): DSGVTQTPKHLITATGQRVTLRCSPRSGDLSVYWYQQSLDQGLQFLIQYYNGEERAKGNILERFSAQQFPDLHSELNLSSLELGDSALYFCASSVGGEKAFFGQGTRLTVV.

This chain connects TRBV4-3 to TRBJ1-2, with TRBD1 matching over 7 bases. CDR3 length: 13 amino acids. Germline V gives CDR1 LGHNA, CDR2 YSLEER. The ends lost 1 base at V and 7 bases at J; junction bases unmatched: 3. CDR3 coding DNA: TGCGCCAGCAGCCAAGTGACAGGGCTTGGCTACACCTTC. It codes for CASSQVTGLGYTF.

V usage is TRBV18 and J usage is TRBJ2-2; D perhaps matches TRBD1 (6 bases). Trimming took off 4 bases at V and 5 bases at J, with 14 bases between the two ends. Germline values: CDR1 KGHSH, CDR2 LQKENI. CDR3 length: 15 amino acids. The CDR3 sequence: CASSLQGPGTGELFF. CDR3 nucleotides: TGTGCCAGCTCACTACAGGGCCCAGGAACCGGGGAGCTGTTTTTT.

The V call is TRBV7-9, the J call TRBJ2-1, with 15 bases matching TRBD2. Germline V gene lookup returns CDR1 SEHNR and CDR2 FQNEAQ (reference sequence). CDR3 length equals 18 residues. V lost 1 base and J lost 15; bases outside the gene matches: 16. The CDR3 DNA sequence: TGTGCCAGCAGCTTAGGGGGACTAGCGGGGGGCTCTTACTCGGGGCCGTTCTTC. As protein: CASSLGGLAGGSYSGPFF.

The V call is TRBV23-1, the J call TRBJ2-7, with 9 bases aligning to TRBD2. TRBV23-1 carries the ORF label, with uncertain function. The CDR3 consists of 16 residues. The V gene end was trimmed by 3 bases and the J gene end by 0 bases; junction bases not matched to a gene: 6. The CDR3, as DNA: TGCGCCAGCAGTCATCTAGCGGGGCCCAGCTCCTACGAGCAGTACTTC. Translated, it gives CASSHLAGPSSYEQYF.

This chain joins TRBV9 and TRBJ1-1, with unresolved D. Looked up from germline, CDR1 is SGDLS and CDR2 is YYNGEE. With 0 bases removed from V and 1 base from J, the gap between germline ends came to 4 bases. CDR3 length: 13 residues. DNA of the CDR3: TGTGCCAGCAGCGTAGCAGGGAACACTGAAGCTTTCTTT. Translation gives CASSVAGNTEAFF.

This clone was observed a handful of times. The V and J genes are TRBV9 and TRBJ1-2, with D possibly TRBD1 on 6 matching bases. This CDR3 spans 14 amino acids. The germline V gene has CDR1 SGDLS and CDR2 YYNGEE. V was pared by 4 bases and J by 2 bases, with 12 bases between. DNA for the CDR3: TGTGCCAGCAGCCAAGGACAGTTAAACTATGGCTACACCTTC. Its protein is CASSQGQLNYGYTF. The complete variable domain, with remaining parts taken from reference TRBV9 and TRBJ1-2, reads DSGVTQTPKHLITATGQRVTLRCSPRSGDLSVYWYQQSLDQGLQFLIQYYNGEERAKGNILERFSAQQFPDLHSELNLSSLELGDSALYFCASSQGQLNYGYTFGSGTRLTVV.

The genes are TRBV5-1 and TRBJ2-5; 11 nucleotides agree with TRBD1. The CDR3 is 14 amino acids. Germline CDR1 SGHRS, CDR2 YFSETQ. V trimming: 4 bases; J trimming: 5 bases; junction bases outside the gene matches: 4. The CDR3 spells CASSRGTGGETQYF. The DNA of the CDR3 is TGCGCCAGCAGCCGCGGGACAGGGGGGGAGACCCAGTACTTC.

The count of this clone is one. An end of the junction does not agree with germline; a read error may underlie this. The V and J genes are TRBV7-9 and TRBJ1-1; D remains ambiguous. There are 17 residues in the CDR3. Germline-derived CDR1 and CDR2 are SEHNR and FQNEAQ (reference sequence). This chain's CDR3 is CSSSFPPRGQSNTEAFF. The CDR3 bases are TGTTCCAGCAGCTTTCCCCCCCGAGGTCAGTCGAACACTGAAGCTTTCTTT.

The chain recombines TRBV19 with TRBJ2-5; 10 nucleotides align to TRBD2. The CDR3 runs to 17 residues. V gave up 5 bases and J gave up 2 bases; unmatched junction bases: 11. CDR1 and CDR2 (germline): LNHDA, SQIVND (reference sequence). The CDR3 reads CASSPGGASGGQETQYF. The DNA for the CDR3 is TGTGCCAGTAGTCCGGGAGGGGCTAGCGGGGGACAAGAGACCCAGTACTTC.

As regards this clone: It is likely a read error, because the conserved phenylalanine at the end of the CDR3 is missing. The chain joins TRBV27 to TRBJ1-6, with TRBD1 matching 7 bases. The CDR3 length is 13 residues. Germline lookup yields CDR1 MNHEY and CDR2 SMNVEV (reference sequence). V gave up 7 bases and J gave up 6 bases; unmatched junction bases: 3. This CDR3 reads CASNRDSNSPLHL. CDR3 DNA: TGTGCCAGCAACCGGGACAGTAATTCACCCCTCCACCTT.

The gene calls are TRBV9 and TRBJ1-3; 7 nucleotides line up with TRBD1. The V and J ends lost 3 bases and 0 bases, in that order; junction bases with no gene match: 6. Germline CDR1 SGDLS, CDR2 YYNGEE. There are 16 residues in the CDR3. This chain's CDR3 is CASSGSGGISGNTIYF. CDR3 DNA sequence: TGTGCCAGCAGCGGATCAGGGGGTATCTCTGGAAACACCATATATTTT.